Presented here are 31 T cell receptor beta chains from one specimen sequenced in a study of blood T cell repertoires in COVID-19. Assay: immunoSEQ multiplex PCR; the TCRdb copy retains only in-frame clones and omits some. The table includes a few hundred thousand clones, about 90% detected once. Sequences were obtained from peripheral blood. The receptor source for this set is a man aged 40-49 years with active or convalescent COVID-19.

The chain recombines TRBV28 with TRBJ1-1, with D possibly being TRBD1 (5 bases). The germline V and J ends were trimmed by 3 bases and 4 bases, with 15 bases remaining between them. Per the germline V gene, CDR1 is MDHEN and CDR2 is SYDVKM. The CDR3 extends over 15 amino acids. The CDR3 DNA is TGTGCCAGCAGTTTTCCAGGAGGGGTGGGCACTGAAGCTTTCTTT. Translation: CASSFPGGVGTEAFF.

The CDR3 loop is CSASRRVRGDQPQHF. The CDR3 DNA reads TGCAGTGCTAGTCGGAGGGTAAGAGGGGATCAGCCCCAGCATTTT. This rearrangement joins TRBV20-1 to TRBJ1-5; tentative D call: TRBD1 (5 bases). This CDR3 spans 15 amino acids. The germline V gene has CDR1 DFQATT and CDR2 SNEGSKA (reference sequence). The V and J ends lost 3 bases and 5 bases respectively, with 17 bases between them.

The rearrangement uses TRBV30 and TRBJ2-2; D may be TRBD2 (6 bases). The CDR3 has 14 amino acids. From germline, CDR1 is GTSNPN and CDR2 SVGIG (reference sequence). V lost 5 bases and J lost 0, with 10 bases in between. For the CDR3, the DNA is TGTGCCTGGTCCGGCGGGGCGAACACCGGGGAGCTGTTTTTT. This encodes CAWSGGANTGELFF.

J is TRBJ2-1 and V is TRBV4-2, with 8 bases that match TRBD2. Germline V CDR1 and CDR2: LGHNA, YNFKEQ. This CDR3 is built from 16 residues. The V gene end was trimmed by 4 bases and the J gene end by 8 bases; junction bases not matched to a gene: 13. The CDR3 sequence is CASSPPGLAAVHEQFF. CDR3 DNA: TGTGCCAGCAGCCCACCCGGACTAGCCGCAGTGCATGAGCAGTTCTTC.

This chain links TRBV27 with TRBJ1-4, with D possibly being TRBD1 (5 bases). The CDR3 covers 15 residues. The V end lost 5 bases, the J end lost 8 bases, and 18 bases lay between the germline ends. Germline CDR1 MNHEY, CDR2 SMNVEV (reference sequence). CDR3: CASSPLQGYREKLFF. CDR3 in DNA: TGTGCCAGCAGTCCACTCCAGGGATATAGGGAAAAACTGTTTTTT.

There are a few counts of this clone. V gene TRBV27 combines with J gene TRBJ1-5, with 9 nucleotides matching TRBD1. The CDR3 runs to 15 residues. Per the germline V gene, CDR1 is MNHEY and CDR2 is SMNVEV (reference sequence). V dropped 5 bases and J dropped 3; count of bases not matched to a gene: 5. This CDR3 reads CASSGDRAPNQPQHF. The CDR3 DNA reads as TGTGCCAGCAGTGGGGACAGGGCCCCCAATCAGCCCCAGCATTTT.

The chain uses TRBV7-9 and TRBJ2-1; 14 bases are shared with TRBD2. Germline V CDR1 and CDR2: SEHNR, FQNEAQ (reference sequence). J gave up 7 bases and V 5 bases, and 10 bases lay outside the gene matches. The CDR3 spans 17 residues. In DNA, the CDR3 is TGTGCCAGCAGCGCACTAAGGGGACTAGCGGGAGTTAATGAGCAGTTCTTC. Translation: CASSALRGLAGVNEQFF.

This chain links TRBV27 with TRBJ1-1; 7 bases are a match to TRBD1. CDR1 MNHEY and CDR2 SMNVEV come from the germline V gene (reference sequence). The CDR3 has 14 amino acids. V shed 3 bases and J 5 bases; nucleotides not matched to a gene: 6. CDR3 in amino acids: CASSFNRGGTEAFF. CDR3 coding DNA: TGTGCCAGCAGTTTCAACAGGGGTGGGACTGAAGCTTTCTTT.

The chain links TRBV19 to TRBJ1-1, with D perhaps matching TRBD1 (6 bases). The CDR3 runs 14 residues. Trimming pared 7 bases from V and 4 bases from J, leaving 16 bases between. Germline CDR1 is LNHDA and CDR2 is SQIVND (reference sequence). This CDR3 reads CASTKQQGRTEAFF. CDR3 DNA: TGTGCCAGTACCAAGCAACAGGGACGCACTGAAGCTTTCTTT.

The chain recombines TRBV30 with TRBJ1-4; D uncertain. Germline V gene sequence: CDR1 GTSNPN, CDR2 SVGIG (reference sequence). Between the trimmed V and J ends, which lost 0 bases and 16 bases, there was a span of 18 bases. This CDR3 is 13 amino acids long. Written as DNA, the CDR3 is TGTGCCTGGAGTGTAATTGGCGGAGGACCCGGGTTTTTT. Translated, it gives CAWSVIGGGPGFF.

The chain uses TRBV28 and TRBJ2-3; a weak D match, TRBD2 (6 bases). There are 15 residues in the CDR3. V lost 3 bases and J 3 bases, leaving 13 bases between the germline ends. In germline, CDR1 is MDHEN, CDR2 SYDVKM. The CDR3 loop reads CASSFGGEATDTQYF. The CDR3 DNA sequence: TGTGCCAGCAGTTTCGGCGGGGAGGCGACAGATACGCAGTATTTT. Full variable domain (remainder filled in from reference TRBV28 and TRBJ2-3): DVKVTQSSRYLVKRTGEKVFLECVQDMDHENMFWYRQDPGLGLRLIYFSYDVKMKEKGDIPEGYSVSREKKERFSLILESASTNQTSMYLCASSFGGEATDTQYFGPGTRLTVL.

The genes are TRBV5-4 and TRBJ1-1; D uncertain. The V and J ends lost 4 bases and 4 bases respectively, with 17 bases between them. This CDR3 region has 15 residues. CDR1 SGHNT and CDR2 YYREEE come from the germline V gene (reference sequence). The CDR3 here is CASSPGSWARTEAFF. In DNA form, the CDR3 reads TGTGCCAGCAGCCCGGGGTCTTGGGCGCGCACTGAAGCTTTCTTT.

V and J are TRBV19 and TRBJ2-7; 13 nucleotides agree with TRBD2. CDR1 is LNHDA and CDR2 is SQIVND in the germline V gene (reference sequence). The J segment lost 4 bases and the V segment lost 6 bases, leaving 9 bases of the junction unmatched. The CDR3 consists of 16 residues. CDR3 DNA: TGTGCCAGTAGCGCTACCGGGACTAGCGGGAAGTACGAGCAGTACTTC. Amino acid sequence: CASSATGTSGKYEQYF. Using reference TRBV19 and TRBJ2-7 for the parts outside the CDR3, the full variable domain is DGGITQSPKYLFRKEGQNVTLSCEQNLNHDAMYWYRQDPGQGLRLIYYSQIVNDFQKGDIAEGYSVSREKKESFPLTVTSAQKNPTAFYLCASSATGTSGKYEQYFGPGTRLTVT.

The gene calls are TRBV27 and TRBJ1-2, with 11 bases lining up with TRBD1. The CDR3 has 15 amino acids. Germline CDR1 and CDR2: MNHEY and SMNVEV (reference sequence). V shed 5 bases and J 6 bases; nucleotides not matched to a gene: 8. The CDR3 DNA is TGTGCCAGCAGTCCACGGACAGGGGGCGGGGATGGCTACACCTTC. Translating it yields CASSPRTGGGDGYTF.

This clone was seen only a few times. The chain joins TRBV16 to TRBJ1-5; D not certain. Germline assignment: CDR1 KGHSY and CDR2 FQNENV. The V end lost 3 bases, the J end lost 5 bases, and 5 bases lay between the germline ends. The length of the CDR3 is 12 residues. The CDR3 spells CASSQYHQPQHF. The CDR3 bases are TGTGCCAGCAGCCAGTATCATCAGCCCCAGCATTTT.

V and J are TRBV6-6 and TRBJ1-1, with a possible D match to TRBD1 (5 bases). Per the germline V gene, CDR1 is MNHNY and CDR2 is SVGAGI (reference sequence). Trimming took off 5 bases at V and 0 bases at J, with 10 bases between the two ends. The CDR3 length is 14 residues. The CDR3 sequence is CASSPTDLNTEAFF. CDR3 nucleotides: TGTGCCAGCAGTCCGACAGACCTGAACACTGAAGCTTTCTTT.

CDR3 DNA: TGTGCCGGCCAACGATGGAACACTGAAGCTTTCTTT. Protein sequence: CAGQRWNTEAFF. The chain has TRBV30 and TRBJ1-1; D is undetermined. The V end was cut by 8 bases, the J end by 1 base, with 11 bases between. The length of the CDR3 is 12 residues. Germline loops: CDR1 GTSNPN, CDR2 SVGIG (reference sequence).

About this clone itself: One junction end disagrees with the germline gene, perhaps due to a read error. The chain carries TRBV6-5 and TRBJ2-4; D possibly matches TRBD1 or TRBD2 (6 bases each). This CDR3 has 13 residues. Germline V gene sequence: CDR1 MNHEY, CDR2 SVGAGI. CDR3 loop: CASRGGTKNIQYF. CDR3 coding DNA: TGTGCTAGCAGGGGCGGGACCAAAAACATTCAGTACTTC.

The J gene is TRBJ2-5, the V gene TRBV18; D is uncertain. The V gene's germline CDR1 is KGHSH and CDR2 LQKENI. Between the trimmed V and J ends, which lost 3 bases and 5 bases, there was a span of 16 bases. CDR3 length: 15 residues. CDR3 residues: CASSPAISIRETQYF. The DNA for the CDR3 is TGTGCCAGCTCACCCGCGATATCAATTCGGGAGACCCAGTACTTC. Full variable domain (rest looked up from reference TRBV18 and TRBJ2-5): NAGVMQNPRHLVRRRGQEARLRCSPMKGHSHVYWYRQLPEEGLKFMVYLQKENIIDESGMPKERFSAEFPKEGPSILRIQQVVRGDSAAYFCASSPAISIRETQYFGPGTRLLVL.

The chain links TRBV24-1 to TRBJ2-5; 7 bases are shared with TRBD1. J gave up 5 bases and V 3 bases, and 5 bases lay outside the gene matches. The CDR3 is 14 amino acids. Germline CDR1 reads KGHDR; CDR2 reads SFDVKD. This CDR3 reads CATSDRQGVETQYF. CDR3 nucleotides: TGTGCCACCAGTGATAGACAGGGCGTTGAGACCCAGTACTTC.

The chain joins TRBV28 to TRBJ2-7; 8 nucleotides agree with TRBD1. The junction had 16 bases not matched to a gene; V was cut back by 3 bases and J by 6 bases. From germline, CDR1 is MDHEN and CDR2 SYDVKM. The CDR3 runs 17 residues. CDR3 sequence reads: CASSFSLVDGQGSEQYF. DNA of the CDR3: TGTGCCAGCAGTTTTTCCCTCGTGGACGGACAGGGTAGCGAGCAGTACTTC.

The V call is TRBV5-1, the J call TRBJ1-2, with D unresolved. Trimming removed 0 bases at V and 3 bases at J, with 9 bases between. Germline lookup yields CDR1 SGHRS and CDR2 YFSETQ. The CDR3 is 14 residues long. The CDR3 DNA reads TGCGCCAGCAGCTTGGCCTACAGCTACTATGGCTACACCTTC. Amino acid sequence: CASSLAYSYYGYTF.

This clone has a single count. This chain links TRBV2 with TRBJ2-5; 7 bases are a match to TRBD2. V gave up 7 bases and J gave up 2 bases; unmatched junction bases: 4. The germline V gene has CDR1 SNHLY and CDR2 FYNNEI. This CDR3 has 13 residues. The CDR3 sequence: CASTERDQETQYF. DNA for the CDR3: TGTGCCAGCACCGAGCGGGATCAAGAGACCCAGTACTTC.

The J gene is TRBJ1-3, the V gene TRBV18, with D unclear. V lost 3 bases and J 4 bases, leaving 7 bases between the germline ends. The germline V gene has CDR1 KGHSH and CDR2 LQKENI. CDR3 length: 13 amino acids. CDR3 in amino acids: CASSPAKGNTIYF. DNA of the CDR3: TGTGCCAGCTCACCGGCCAAGGGAAACACCATATATTTT.

The sample holds a few counts of this clone. J is TRBJ2-1 and V is TRBV7-2; 7 nucleotides line up with TRBD2. The germline CDR1 and CDR2 sequences are SGHTA and FQGNSA. The CDR3 totals 18 residues. J gave up 1 base and V 3 bases, and 12 bases lay outside the gene matches. The CDR3 loop is CASSLISSGFFSYNEQFF. The CDR3 DNA reads as TGTGCCAGCAGCTTGATAAGTAGCGGGTTTTTTTCCTACAATGAGCAGTTCTTC.

There are many counts of this clone. This chain links TRBV27 with TRBJ2-5; possibly TRBD2 for D (6 bases). Trimming shortened V by 3 bases and J by 5 bases, and 13 bases separated the two germline ends. Germline CDR1 MNHEY, CDR2 SMNVEV (reference sequence). The CDR3 contains 14 residues. In DNA, the CDR3 is TGTGCCAGCAGTTTCGGGCGGGGTACGGAGACCCAGTACTTC. Encoded protein: CASSFGRGTETQYF.

A single count supports this clone. The rearrangement joins TRBV9 to TRBJ2-1; TRBD2 aligns across 9 bases. CDR1 and CDR2 from the germline V gene are SGDLS and YYNGEE. With V trimmed by 3 bases and J by 4 bases, 2 bases remained unmatched. This CDR3 has 14 amino acids. This CDR3 reads CASSEAGGYNEQFF. The CDR3 DNA follows: TGTGCCAGCAGCGAGGCGGGGGGGTACAATGAGCAGTTCTTC.

The CDR3: CASSGGSGYTF. Written as DNA, the CDR3 is TGTGCCAGCAGTGGGGGCTCCGGCTACACCTTC. The gene calls are TRBV27 and TRBJ1-2; D possibly corresponds to TRBD1 (6 bases). Per germline, CDR1 MNHEY and CDR2 SMNVEV (reference sequence). The CDR3 covers 11 residues. Trimming removed 5 bases at V and 8 bases at J, with 9 bases between.

The chain carries TRBV19 and TRBJ2-3; TRBD2 matches 9 bases. The CDR3 length is 13 residues. Trimming cost V 7 bases and J 7 bases; bases outside gene matches: 6. Germline values: CDR1 LNHDA, CDR2 SQIVND (reference sequence). The CDR3 reads CASKAGGQNTQYF. CDR3 DNA sequence: TGTGCCAGTAAGGCGGGAGGGCAAAATACGCAGTATTTT.

This chain joins TRBV5-1 and TRBJ1-1; the D gene is possibly TRBD1 (5 bases). The CDR3 spans 15 residues. V was clipped by 4 bases and J by 1 base, with 14 bases between them. Germline V gives CDR1 SGHRS, CDR2 YFSETQ. In nucleotides, the CDR3 is TGCGCCAGCAGCACCGACGGGCAGGGGAACACTGAAGCTTTCTTT. Its protein is CASSTDGQGNTEAFF.

This clone was seen only once. J is TRBJ2-2 and V is TRBV11-3; 12 bases fit TRBD2. Germline values: CDR1 SGHNT, CDR2 YENEEA. This CDR3 spans 18 amino acids. J gave up 7 bases and V 7 bases, and 16 bases lay outside the gene matches. The DNA of the CDR3 is TGTGCCAGCACCCTACCCCGGCCTAGCGGGGGGGCCGGCGGGGAGCTGTTTTTT. This gives the protein CASTLPRPSGGAGGELFF. Together with reference TRBV11-3 and TRBJ2-2, the CDR3 gives the full variable domain: EAGVVQSPRYKIIEKKQPVAFWCNPISGHNTLYWYLQNLGQGPELLIRYENEEAVDDSQLPKDRFSAERLKGVDSTLKIQPAELGDSAVYLCASTLPRPSGGAGGELFFGEGSRLTVL.